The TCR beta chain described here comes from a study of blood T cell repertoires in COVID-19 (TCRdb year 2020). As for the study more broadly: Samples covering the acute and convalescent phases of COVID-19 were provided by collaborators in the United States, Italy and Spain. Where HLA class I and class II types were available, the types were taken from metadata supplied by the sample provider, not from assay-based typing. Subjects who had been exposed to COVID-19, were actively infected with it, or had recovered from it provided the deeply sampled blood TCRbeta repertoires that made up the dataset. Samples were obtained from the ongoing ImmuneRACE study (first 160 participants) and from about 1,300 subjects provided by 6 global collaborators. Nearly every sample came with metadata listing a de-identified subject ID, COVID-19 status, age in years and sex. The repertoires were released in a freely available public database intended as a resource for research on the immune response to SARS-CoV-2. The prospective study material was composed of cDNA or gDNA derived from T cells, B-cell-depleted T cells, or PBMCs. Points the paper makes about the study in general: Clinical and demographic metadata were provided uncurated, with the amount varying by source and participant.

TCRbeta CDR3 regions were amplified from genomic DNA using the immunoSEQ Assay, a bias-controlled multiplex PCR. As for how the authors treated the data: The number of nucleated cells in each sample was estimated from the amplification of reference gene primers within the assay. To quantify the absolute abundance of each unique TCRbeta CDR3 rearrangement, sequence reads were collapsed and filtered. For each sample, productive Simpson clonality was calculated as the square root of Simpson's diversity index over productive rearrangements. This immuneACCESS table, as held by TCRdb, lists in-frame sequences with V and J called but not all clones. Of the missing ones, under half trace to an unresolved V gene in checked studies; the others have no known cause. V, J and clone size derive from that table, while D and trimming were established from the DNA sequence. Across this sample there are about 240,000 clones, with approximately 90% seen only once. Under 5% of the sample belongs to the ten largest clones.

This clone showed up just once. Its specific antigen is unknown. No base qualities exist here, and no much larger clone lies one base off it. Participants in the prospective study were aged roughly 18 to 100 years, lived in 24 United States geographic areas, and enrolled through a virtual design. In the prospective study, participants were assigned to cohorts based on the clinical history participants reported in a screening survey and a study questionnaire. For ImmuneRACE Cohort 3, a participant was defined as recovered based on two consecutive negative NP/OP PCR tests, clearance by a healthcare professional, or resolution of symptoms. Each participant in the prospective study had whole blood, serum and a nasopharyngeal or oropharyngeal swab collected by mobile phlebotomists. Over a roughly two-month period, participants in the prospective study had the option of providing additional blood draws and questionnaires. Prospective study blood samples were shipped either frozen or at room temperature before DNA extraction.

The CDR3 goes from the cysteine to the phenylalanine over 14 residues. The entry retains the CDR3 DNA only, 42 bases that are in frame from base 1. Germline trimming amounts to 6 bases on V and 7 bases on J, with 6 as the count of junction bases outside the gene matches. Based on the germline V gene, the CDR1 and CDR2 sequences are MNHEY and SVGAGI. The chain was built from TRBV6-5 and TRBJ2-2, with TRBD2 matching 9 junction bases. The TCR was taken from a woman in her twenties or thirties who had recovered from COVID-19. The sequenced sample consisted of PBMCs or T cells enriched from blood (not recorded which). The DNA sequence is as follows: TGTGCCAGCAGCCTGACTAGCGGATACGGGGAGCTGTTTTTT. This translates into CASSLTSGYGELFF.